Below are 25 T cell receptor beta chains sequenced from a single sample in a study of shared clonotypes between healthy human individuals. Sequencing was performed with immunoSEQ multiplex PCR; in TCRdb, only in-frame clones are kept and a portion is missing. The table lists about 2.4 million clones, around nine tenths of them singletons. The source material was naive CD4+ T cells sorted from blood. Indicated subset: CD45RA+ positively selected. The receptors come from a man younger than 30 in good health.

As to this clone: The identical CDR3 is also encoded by other nucleotide sequences in the sample. The chain recombines TRBV30 with TRBJ2-7; D unresolved. The germline V gene has CDR1 GTSNPN and CDR2 SVGIG (reference sequence). The CDR3 length is 14 residues. V gave up 2 bases and J gave up 5 bases, with 16 bases separating them. The CDR3 DNA reads as TGTGCCTGGAGTTCTGGGGATGGTCTCGACGAGCAGTACTTC. Its translation: CAWSSGDGLDEQYF.

This clone was recorded once. The V gene is TRBV6-1, the J gene TRBJ1-3; 9 bases align to TRBD1. The junction had 9 bases not matched to a gene; V was cut back by 8 bases and J by 4 bases. Germline V gene data show CDR1 as MNHNS and CDR2 as SASEGT. CDR3 length: 15 residues. CDR3 coding DNA: TGTGCCAGCTACTCCCCCGGGACAGGGGGAAACACCATATATTTT. Protein: CASYSPGTGGNTIYF.

This clone has a single count. Here the CDR3 reads CASSPAGTSGEKLFF. CDR3 coding DNA: TGTGCCAGCAGTCCAGCAGGGACGTCTGGAGAAAAACTGTTTTTT. The chain recombines TRBV28 with TRBJ1-4, with D tentatively TRBD1 (5 bases). Per germline, CDR1 MDHEN and CDR2 SYDVKM. CDR3 size: 15 residues. V shed 5 bases and J shed 8 bases, with 18 bases lying between them.

V and J are TRBV14 and TRBJ1-1; no definite D call. V lost 4 bases, J lost 2 bases, and 8 bases lay in between. Germline values: CDR1 SGHDN, CDR2 FVKESK. The CDR3 runs to 13 residues. In DNA form, the CDR3 reads TGTGCCAGCAGCCCCTTGACTAACACTGAAGCTTTCTTT. It encodes CASSPLTNTEAFF.

The V and J genes are TRBV7-9 and TRBJ1-3, with D unclear. The CDR3 is 15 amino acids. Deletions cut 0 bases from V and 8 bases from J, with 14 bases between. The germline V gene encodes CDR1 SEHNR and CDR2 FQNEAQ (reference sequence). The DNA for the CDR3 is TGTGCCAGCAGCTTAGCGCTTACGGGAGGAGACACCATATATTTT. Residues: CASSLALTGGDTIYF.

This clone was observed a few times. The rearrangement joins TRBV19 to TRBJ1-2; D is unresolved. This CDR3 has 12 amino acids. CDR1 is LNHDA and CDR2 is SQIVND in the germline V gene (reference sequence). Deletions cut 4 bases from V and 6 bases from J, with 9 bases between. The CDR3 DNA reads TGTGCCAGTAGTAAGGCGGGGAATGGCTACACCTTC. It yields the protein CASSKAGNGYTF.

This chain connects TRBV5-1 to TRBJ2-7, with TRBD2 matching 9 bases. V trimming: 0 bases; J trimming: 3 bases; junction bases outside the gene matches: 7. The V gene's germline CDR1 is SGHRS and CDR2 YFSETQ. The CDR3 contains 16 residues. In nucleotides, the CDR3 is TGCGCCAGCAGCTTGGTTGCTGGACTAGCGTTCTACGAGCAGTACTTC. It translates to CASSLVAGLAFYEQYF.

Only one count was recorded for this clone. This rearrangement joins TRBV28 to TRBJ1-5; 7 bases align to TRBD1. The CDR3 sequence is 17 residues long. Germline CDR1 is MDHEN and CDR2 is SYDVKM. Trimming took 3 bases from V and 0 from J; bases not matched to a gene: 8. The chain's CDR3 is CASSFQGRGHSNQPQHF. CDR3 sequence (DNA): TGTGCCAGCAGTTTTCAGGGGAGGGGGCATAGCAATCAGCCCCAGCATTTT.

The rearrangement joins TRBV6-1 to TRBJ1-1; D remains unclear. Germline V gene data show CDR1 as MNHNS and CDR2 as SASEGT. The CDR3 runs to 14 residues. Trimming stripped 7 bases from V and 0 bases from J, with 12 bases between. The CDR3 DNA sequence: TGTGCCAGCATCACACAGAGCTTGAACACTGAAGCTTTCTTT. Translating gives CASITQSLNTEAFF.

Only one count was recorded for this clone. The rearrangement joins TRBV6-6 to TRBJ2-1; D is perhaps TRBD1 (6 bases). CDR3 length: 15 amino acids. V lost 2 bases and J lost 1, with 9 bases in between. The germline CDR1 and CDR2 sequences are MNHNY and SVGAGI (reference sequence). CDR3 amino acids: CASSYVGASYNEQFF. The CDR3 bases are TGTGCCAGCAGTTACGTGGGGGCGTCCTACAATGAGCAGTTCTTC.

J is TRBJ1-4 and V is TRBV4-1; 8 bases line up with TRBD1. Germline CDR1 MGHRA, CDR2 YSYEKL. V was clipped by 2 bases and J by 8 bases; unmatched bases: 1. The CDR3 covers 13 residues. CDR3 region: CASSQRQGEKLFF. The CDR3 DNA sequence: TGCGCCAGCAGCCAACGACAGGGGGAAAAACTGTTTTTT.

This clone was counted between two and nine times. The rearrangement joins TRBV7-9 to TRBJ2-5; the D call may be TRBD1 or TRBD2 (6 bases each). The CDR3 has 13 amino acids. Trimming removed 4 bases at V and 5 bases at J, with 11 bases between. CDR1 and CDR2 (germline): SEHNR, FQNEAQ (reference sequence). CDR3 DNA sequence: TGTGCCAGCAGCTCACTAGGGGGGGAGACCCAGTACTTC. Translating gives CASSSLGGETQYF. The full variable domain, its missing parts supplied by reference TRBV7-9 and TRBJ2-5, is DTGVSQNPRHKITKRGQNVTFRCDPISEHNRLYWYRQTLGQGPEFLTYFQNEAQLEKSRLLSDRFSAERPKGSFSTLEIQRTEQGDSAMYLCASSSLGGETQYFGPGTRLLVL.

The gene calls are TRBV29-1 and TRBJ2-5; tentatively, D is TRBD2 (5 bases). Trimming took off 8 bases at V and 2 bases at J, with 12 bases between the two ends. Germline CDR1 is SQVTM and CDR2 is ANQGSEA. This CDR3 comprises 12 residues. DNA of the CDR3: TGCAGCATTGCTGGGAGTCAAGAGACCCAGTACTTC. Translation gives CSIAGSQETQYF.

The chain carries TRBV5-6 and TRBJ2-7; 10 nucleotides agree with TRBD2. Germline lookup yields CDR1 SGHDT and CDR2 YYEEEE. The CDR3 is 15 amino acids. Trimming took 7 bases from V and 2 from J; bases not matched to a gene: 9. Written as DNA, the CDR3 is TGTGCCAGCTCGTATACTAGCGGGGTCCCCTACGAGCAGTACTTC. Translation: CASSYTSGVPYEQYF.

The gene calls are TRBV4-2 and TRBJ1-2; D unresolved. The germline V gene encodes CDR1 LGHNA and CDR2 YNFKEQ. V shed 4 bases and J shed 6 bases, with 24 bases lying between them. The CDR3 is 17 residues long. The DNA of the CDR3 is TGTGCCAGCAGCCCCCCTCCCCGTCGGGATAAGAATGATGGCTACACCTTC. Protein sequence: CASSPPPRRDKNDGYTF.

CDR3 loop: CSVESVYQETQYF. The CDR3, as DNA: TGCAGCGTTGAATCCGTGTACCAAGAGACCCAGTACTTC. The rearrangement uses TRBV29-1 and TRBJ2-5; no reliable D call. Deletions cut 2 bases from V and 0 bases from J, with 7 bases between. The CDR3 covers 13 residues. Per the germline V gene, CDR1 is SQVTM and CDR2 is ANQGSEA. The full variable domain, its missing parts supplied by reference TRBV29-1 and TRBJ2-5, is SAVISQKPSRDICQRGTSLTIQCQVDSQVTMMFWYRQQPGQSLTLIATANQGSEATYESGFVIDKFPISRPNLTFSTLTVSNMSPEDSSIYLCSVESVYQETQYFGPGTRLLVL.

The genes are TRBV28 and TRBJ2-7; 8 nucleotides align to TRBD1. The CDR3 length is 15 residues. Per the germline V gene, CDR1 is MDHEN and CDR2 is SYDVKM. V gave up 4 bases and J gave up 5 bases; unmatched junction bases: 10. CDR3 in DNA: TGTGCCAGCAGTTCGGTGGACAGGGCCCTGGACGAGCAGTACTTC. It is translated as CASSSVDRALDEQYF.

The sample holds one count of this clone. The sample has other DNA sequences that encode this CDR3 too. The chain recombines TRBV28 with TRBJ2-2; D is ambiguous. CDR3 length: 13 residues. Germline loops: CDR1 MDHEN, CDR2 SYDVKM. The germline V and J ends were trimmed by 3 bases and 2 bases, with 4 bases remaining between them. CDR3 residues: CASSFGNTGELFF. CDR3 DNA sequence: TGTGCCAGCAGTTTTGGCAACACCGGGGAGCTGTTTTTT.

Notes on this clone: Other DNA sequences in this specimen translate into the identical CDR3. The chain uses TRBV5-1 and TRBJ2-3; D is possibly TRBD1 (5 bases). Trimming removed 4 bases at V and 3 bases at J, with 12 bases between. CDR1 and CDR2 (germline): SGHRS, YFSETQ. CDR3 length: 14 residues. CDR3 amino acids: CASSPPGITDTQYF. In DNA form, the CDR3 reads TGCGCCAGCAGCCCTCCAGGGATTACAGATACGCAGTATTTT. Full variable domain (rest looked up from reference TRBV5-1 and TRBJ2-3): KAGVTQTPRYLIKTRGQQVTLSCSPISGHRSVSWYQQTPGQGLQFLFEYFSETQRNKGNFPGRFSGRQFSNSRSEMNVSTLELGDSALYLCASSPPGITDTQYFGPGTRLTVL.

This chain connects TRBV20-1 to TRBJ2-3, with D hard to call. The CDR3 is 11 amino acids. Germline assignment: CDR1 DFQATT and CDR2 SNEGSKA (reference sequence). Between the trimmed V and J ends, which lost 0 bases and 10 bases, there was a span of 8 bases. The CDR3 DNA reads as TGCAGTGCTAGAGATCCCCCCCCGCAGTATTTT. Translating it yields CSARDPPPQYF.

The V gene is TRBV5-4, the J gene TRBJ2-5, with D perhaps given as TRBD1 or TRBD2 (6 bases each). The CDR3 sequence is 16 residues long. Trimming stripped 4 bases from V and 3 bases from J, with 19 bases between. Germline V lookup: CDR1 SGHNT, CDR2 YYREEE (reference sequence). For the CDR3, the DNA is TGTGCCAGCAGCCCCGGTCGTCGGGGGCGGGAAGAGACCCAGTACTTC. Amino acid sequence: CASSPGRRGREETQYF.

Concerning this clone: Other nucleotide sequences in the sample specify the same CDR3. V and J are TRBV7-2 and TRBJ2-1; 8 nucleotides agree with TRBD2. The CDR3 sequence is 12 residues long. CDR1 is SGHTA and CDR2 is FQGNSA in the germline V gene. V was clipped by 5 bases and J by 10 bases; unmatched bases: 4. The CDR3, as DNA: TGTGCCAGCAGCGCCTTAGCGGGGGAGCAGTTCTTC. It is translated as CASSALAGEQFF.

The CDR3 sequence is CASAGTGGKNIQYF. The CDR3 DNA is TGTGCCAGTGCGGGAACCGGGGGCAAAAACATTCAGTACTTC. This chain joins TRBV19 and TRBJ2-4; D is possibly TRBD2 (6 bases). Trimming removed 8 bases from V and 3 bases from J, with 14 bases in between. CDR3 length: 14 residues. Germline CDR1 LNHDA, CDR2 SQIVND (reference sequence).

This rearrangement joins TRBV7-8 to TRBJ1-5, with unresolved D. The V gene lost 5 bases and the J gene lost 3 bases, with 11 bases spanning the gap. Per the germline V gene, CDR1 is SGHVS and CDR2 is FQNEAQ. CDR3 size: 14 residues. In DNA, the CDR3 is TGTGCCAGCAGCCCCACAGAGTTCAATCAGCCCCAGCATTTT. Translating gives CASSPTEFNQPQHF.

The V gene is TRBV10-2, the J gene TRBJ2-3, with D possibly matching TRBD1 (5 bases). Germline V gene sequence: CDR1 WSHSY, CDR2 SAAADI. CDR3 length: 16 residues. Trimming cost V 3 bases and J 0 bases, with 13 bases left between them. In DNA, the CDR3 is TGCGCCAGCAGTGATGGGGCTAGATCAAGCACAGATACGCAGTATTTT. Translating gives CASSDGARSSTDTQYF.